These T cell receptor beta chains were read from a single sample in a study of blood T cell repertoires in COVID-19. Generated by immunoSEQ multiplex PCR, the TCRdb table keeps only in-frame clones and is missing some. The sample contains around 270,000 clones, approximately 86% of which appear only once. The material sequenced was peripheral blood. These receptors were collected from a young man with active or convalescent COVID-19. The CDR3 runs from the conserved cysteine through the conserved F or W. The D gene is left open where the match is weak. Not all rows give a size; the values are once, few, many and, for expanded clones, a class.

clone size: once; J gene: TRBJ1-1; V gene: TRBV6-5; D gene: NA; CDR3 DNA: TGTGCCAGCAGTTACTCGTCTAGGATGAACACTGAAGCTTTCTTT; CDR3 protein: CASSYSSRMNTEAFF
clone size: NA; J gene: TRBJ1-3; V gene: TRBV19; D gene: NA; CDR3 DNA: TGTGCCAGTAGTTTGCCGCGGGAGAGTGGAAACACCATATATTTT; CDR3 protein: CASSLPRESGNTIYF
clone size: NA; J gene: TRBJ1-1; V gene: TRBV5-1; D gene: TRBD1; CDR3 DNA: TGCGCCAGCAGCTGTGGGACAGTGAACACTGAAGCTTTCTTT; CDR3 protein: CASSCGTVNTEAFF
clone size: NA; J gene: TRBJ2-3; V gene: TRBV6-4; D gene: TRBD2; CDR3 DNA: TGTGCCAGCAGTGACTCGGAGCGGGGGTTCAGGTATTTT; CDR3 protein: CASSDSERGFRYF
clone size: few; J gene: TRBJ2-1; V gene: TRBV5-6; D gene: TRBD2; CDR3 DNA: TGTGCCAGCAGCCACGAGAGCGGACTAGCGGGGTTCAATGAGCAGTTCTTC; CDR3 protein: CASSHESGLAGFNEQFF
clone size: NA; J gene: TRBJ2-2; V gene: TRBV4-3; D gene: NA; CDR3 DNA: TGCGCCAGCAGCCAAGACAGGTTTTTCACCGGGGAGCTGTTTTTT; CDR3 protein: CASSQDRFFTGELFF
clone size: NA; J gene: TRBJ2-2; V gene: TRBV5-1; D gene: NA; CDR3 DNA: TGCGCCAGCAGACAGGGTGCATTCTCGGGCACCGGGGAGCTGTTTTTT; CDR3 protein: CASRQGAFSGTGELFF
clone size: NA; J gene: TRBJ2-1; V gene: TRBV10-1; D gene: NA; CDR3 DNA: TGCGCCAGCAGTGAAAGTCGAGGGGGATTCTACAATGAGCAGTTCTTC; CDR3 protein: CASSESRGGFYNEQFF
clone size: NA; J gene: TRBJ2-3; V gene: TRBV21-1; D gene: NA; CDR3 DNA: TGTGCCAGCAGTTACCGGGACAAGATCACAGATACGCAGTATTTT; CDR3 protein: CASSYRDKITDTQYF
clone size: once; J gene: TRBJ2-1; V gene: TRBV5-1; D gene: NA; CDR3 DNA: TGCGCCAGCAGCTTGGGACAGGTAAATGAGCAGTTCTTC; CDR3 protein: CASSLGQVNEQFF
clone size: NA; J gene: TRBJ1-5; V gene: TRBV5-8; D gene: NA; CDR3 DNA: TGTGCCAGCAGCGGCGACCTCGGACAGATAAATCAGCCCCAGCATTTT; CDR3 protein: CASSGDLGQINQPQHF
clone size: NA; J gene: TRBJ1-1; V gene: TRBV4-1; D gene: TRBD1; CDR3 DNA: TGCGCCAGCAGCCAGGCTACAGGGGCCACTGAAGCTTTCTTT; CDR3 protein: CASSQATGATEAFF
clone size: NA; J gene: TRBJ1-1; V gene: TRBV19; D gene: NA; CDR3 DNA: TGTGCCAGTAGTATAATAATTGGGGCCGCGGACACTGAAGCTTTCTTT; CDR3 protein: CASSIIIGAADTEAFF
clone size: once; J gene: TRBJ1-2; V gene: TRBV11-2; D gene: NA; CDR3 DNA: TGTGCCAGCAGCCCCAGGACACAGCCGAACTATGGCTACACCTTC; CDR3 protein: CASSPRTQPNYGYTF
clone size: NA; J gene: TRBJ1-5; V gene: TRBV5-8; D gene: NA; CDR3 DNA: TGTGCCAGCAGCCTCAGCGGCAATCAGCCCCAGCATTTT; CDR3 protein: CASSLSGNQPQHF
clone size: once; J gene: TRBJ1-1; V gene: TRBV30; D gene: TRBD1; CDR3 DNA: TGTGCCTGGACAGGCGGGACAGGGGTTTTGGACACTGAAGCTTTCTTT; CDR3 protein: CAWTGGTGVLDTEAFF